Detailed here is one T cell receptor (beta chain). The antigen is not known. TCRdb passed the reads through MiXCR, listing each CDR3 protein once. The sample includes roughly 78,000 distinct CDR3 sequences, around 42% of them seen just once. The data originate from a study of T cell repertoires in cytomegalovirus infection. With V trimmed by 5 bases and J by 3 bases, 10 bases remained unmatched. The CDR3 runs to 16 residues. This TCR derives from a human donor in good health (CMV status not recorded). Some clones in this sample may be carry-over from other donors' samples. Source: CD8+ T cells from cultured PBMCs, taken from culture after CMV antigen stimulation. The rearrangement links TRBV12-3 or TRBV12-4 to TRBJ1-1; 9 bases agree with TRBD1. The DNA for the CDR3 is TGTGCCAGCAGTCCCCGACAGGGGGGCCTGGACACTGAAGCTTTCTTT. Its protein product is CASSPRQGGLDTEAFF.